The entry below gives a single T cell receptor beta chain sequence along with its context. Its antigen is not identified. The CDR3 has 14 residues. CDR1 LNHDA and CDR2 SQIVND come from the germline V gene (reference sequence). Trimming cost V 3 bases and J 3 bases, with 12 bases left between them. How the authors handled the data: From ImmunoSEQ came sequences covering only the junction and carrying no quality scores, so filtering differed. The protocol was immunoSEQ multiplex PCR, while the TCRdb copy is restricted to in-frame clones and leaves out a portion. V and J calls and clone size are those listed in that table; D and trimming were worked out from the DNA. The sample includes approximately 1,000,000 clones, more than 75% of them seen just once. The data are from a study of shared clonotypes between healthy human individuals. Across the whole study: The donor pool was made up of a couple of women and three men aged 18 to 49.

Donors comprised only Caucasian adults living in Nashville, Tennessee. Whole-study findings and limits: Some naive CD4 clonotypes, about 5%, turned up in common across several donors.

The sequencing sample was made of memory CD4+ T cells from PBMCs. The subset was: CD45RA-negative fraction. V and J are TRBV19 and TRBJ2-7; tentatively, D is TRBD2 (6 bases). This TCR derives from a man in his late teens or twenties in good health. Some clones in this sample may be carry-over from other donors' samples. The CDR3 is CASSISGGDYEQYF. The DNA for the CDR3 is TGTGCCAGTAGTATTAGTGGAGGGGACTACGAGCAGTACTTC.